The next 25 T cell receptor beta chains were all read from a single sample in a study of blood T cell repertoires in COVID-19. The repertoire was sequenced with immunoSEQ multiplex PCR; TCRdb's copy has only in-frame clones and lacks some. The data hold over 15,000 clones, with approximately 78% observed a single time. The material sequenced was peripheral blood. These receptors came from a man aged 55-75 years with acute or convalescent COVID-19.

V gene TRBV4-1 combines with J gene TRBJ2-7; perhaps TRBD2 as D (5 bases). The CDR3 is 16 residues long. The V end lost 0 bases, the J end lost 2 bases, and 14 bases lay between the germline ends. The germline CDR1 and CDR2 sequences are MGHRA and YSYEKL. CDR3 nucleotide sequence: TGCGCCAGCAGCCAAGAAGGACGGGGATTAACCTACGAGCAGTACTTC. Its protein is CASSQEGRGLTYEQYF.

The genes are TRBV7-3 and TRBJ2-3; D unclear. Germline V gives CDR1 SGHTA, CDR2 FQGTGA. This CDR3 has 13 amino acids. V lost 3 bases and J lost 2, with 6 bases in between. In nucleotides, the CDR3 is TGTGCCAGCAGCTTCGGGTCCACAGATACGCAGTATTTT. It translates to CASSFGSTDTQYF.

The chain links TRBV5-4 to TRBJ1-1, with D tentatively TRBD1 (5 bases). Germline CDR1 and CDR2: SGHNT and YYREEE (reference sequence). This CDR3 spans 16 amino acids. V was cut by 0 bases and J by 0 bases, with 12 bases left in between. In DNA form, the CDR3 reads TGTGCCAGCAGCTTGGACAGGCGTACTATGAACACTGAAGCTTTCTTT. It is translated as CASSLDRRTMNTEAFF.

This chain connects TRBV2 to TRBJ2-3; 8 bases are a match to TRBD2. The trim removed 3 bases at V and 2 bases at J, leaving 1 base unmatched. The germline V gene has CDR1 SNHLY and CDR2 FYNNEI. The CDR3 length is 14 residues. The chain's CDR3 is CASSERGATDTQYF. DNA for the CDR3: TGTGCCAGCAGTGAGCGGGGGGCCACAGATACGCAGTATTTT.

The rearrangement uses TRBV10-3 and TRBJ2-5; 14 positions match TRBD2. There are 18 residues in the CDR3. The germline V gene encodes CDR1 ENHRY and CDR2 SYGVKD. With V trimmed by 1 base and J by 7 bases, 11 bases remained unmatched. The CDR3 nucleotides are TGTGCCATCAGTGAGTTTTCCGGGACTAGCGGGGGTTCGGTGACCCAGTACTTC. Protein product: CAISEFSGTSGGSVTQYF.

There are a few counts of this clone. CDR3 in amino acids: CASSLGYREATNEKLFF. CDR3 nucleotides: TGCGCCAGCAGCTTGGGGTACAGGGAAGCCACTAATGAAAAACTGTTTTTT. The chain is built from TRBV5-1 and TRBJ1-4; possibly TRBD1 for D (6 bases). This CDR3 has 17 residues. Germline values: CDR1 SGHRS, CDR2 YFSETQ. The V end lost 0 bases, the J end lost 2 bases, and 14 bases lay between the germline ends.

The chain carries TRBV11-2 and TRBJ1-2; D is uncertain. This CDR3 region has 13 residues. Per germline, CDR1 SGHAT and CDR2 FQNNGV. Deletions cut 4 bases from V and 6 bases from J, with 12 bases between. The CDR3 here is CASSWASINGYTF. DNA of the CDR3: TGTGCCAGCAGCTGGGCCTCCATAAATGGCTACACCTTC.

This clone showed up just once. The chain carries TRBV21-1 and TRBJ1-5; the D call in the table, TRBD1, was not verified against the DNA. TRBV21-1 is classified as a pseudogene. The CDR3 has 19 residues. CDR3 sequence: CASKAPGGASRLGNQPQHF. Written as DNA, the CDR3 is TGTGCCAGCAAGGCCCCTGGGGGCGCGTCGAGGCTAGGCAATCAGCCCCAGCATTTT.

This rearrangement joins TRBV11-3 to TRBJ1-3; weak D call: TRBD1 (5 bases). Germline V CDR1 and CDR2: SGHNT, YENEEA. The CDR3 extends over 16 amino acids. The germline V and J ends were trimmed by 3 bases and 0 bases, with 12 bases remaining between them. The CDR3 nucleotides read TGTGCCAGCAGCTTGAGACAGTCGCCCTCTGGAAACACCATATATTTT. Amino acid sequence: CASSLRQSPSGNTIYF. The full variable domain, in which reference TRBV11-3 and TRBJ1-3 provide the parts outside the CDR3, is EAGVVQSPRYKIIEKKQPVAFWCNPISGHNTLYWYLQNLGQGPELLIRYENEEAVDDSQLPKDRFSAERLKGVDSTLKIQPAELGDSAVYLCASSLRQSPSGNTIYFGEGSWLTVV.

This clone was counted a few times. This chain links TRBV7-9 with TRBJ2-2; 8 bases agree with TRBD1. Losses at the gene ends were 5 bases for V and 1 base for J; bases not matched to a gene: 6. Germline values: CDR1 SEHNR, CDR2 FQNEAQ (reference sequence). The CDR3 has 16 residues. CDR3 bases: TGTGCCAGCAGCAAATCCGGGACAGGGAACACCGGGGAGCTGTTTTTT. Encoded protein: CASSKSGTGNTGELFF.

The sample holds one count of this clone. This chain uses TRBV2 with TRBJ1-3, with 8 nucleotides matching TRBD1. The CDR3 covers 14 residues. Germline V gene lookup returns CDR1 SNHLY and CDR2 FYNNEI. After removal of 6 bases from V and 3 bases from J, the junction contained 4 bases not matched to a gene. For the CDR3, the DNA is TGTGCCAGCAGCCCAGACAGGGGTGGAAACACCATATATTTT. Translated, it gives CASSPDRGGNTIYF.

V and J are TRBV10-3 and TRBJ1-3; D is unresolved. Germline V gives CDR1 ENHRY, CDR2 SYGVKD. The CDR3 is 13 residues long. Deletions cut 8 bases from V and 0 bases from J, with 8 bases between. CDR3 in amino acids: CAIRTASGNTIYF. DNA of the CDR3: TGTGCCATCCGAACAGCCTCTGGAAACACCATATATTTT.

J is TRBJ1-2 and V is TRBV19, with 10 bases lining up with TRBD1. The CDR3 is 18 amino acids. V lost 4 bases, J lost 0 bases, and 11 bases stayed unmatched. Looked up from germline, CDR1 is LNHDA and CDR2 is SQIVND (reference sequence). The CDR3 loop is CASSTLPGTGASNYGYTF. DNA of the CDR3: TGTGCCAGTAGTACTCTCCCCGGGACAGGGGCGTCTAACTATGGCTACACCTTC.

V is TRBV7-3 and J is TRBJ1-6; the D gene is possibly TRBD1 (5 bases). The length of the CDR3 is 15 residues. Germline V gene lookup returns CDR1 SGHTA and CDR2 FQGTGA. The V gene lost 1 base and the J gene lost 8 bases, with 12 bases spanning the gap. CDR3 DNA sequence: TGTGCCAGCAGCTTAAGCGGGGGATACGATTCACCCCTCCACTTT. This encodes CASSLSGGYDSPLHF. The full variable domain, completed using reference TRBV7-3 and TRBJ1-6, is GAGVSQTPSNKVTEKGKYVELRCDPISGHTALYWYRQSLGQGPEFLIYFQGTGAADDSGLPNDRFFAVRPEGSVSTLKIQRTERGDSAVYLCASSLSGGYDSPLHFGNGTRLTVT.

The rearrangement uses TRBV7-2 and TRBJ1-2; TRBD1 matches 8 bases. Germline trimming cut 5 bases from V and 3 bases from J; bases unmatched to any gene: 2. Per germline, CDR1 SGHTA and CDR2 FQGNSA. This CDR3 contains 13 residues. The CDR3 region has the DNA TGTGCCAGCAGCGAGGGACAGGACTATGGCTACACCTTC. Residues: CASSEGQDYGYTF.

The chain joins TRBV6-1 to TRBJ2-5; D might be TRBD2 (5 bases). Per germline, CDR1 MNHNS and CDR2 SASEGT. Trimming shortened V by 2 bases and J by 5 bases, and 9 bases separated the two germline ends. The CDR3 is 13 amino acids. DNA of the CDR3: TGTGCCAGCAGTGAACCAGCGGAGGAGACCCAGTACTTC. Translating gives CASSEPAEETQYF.

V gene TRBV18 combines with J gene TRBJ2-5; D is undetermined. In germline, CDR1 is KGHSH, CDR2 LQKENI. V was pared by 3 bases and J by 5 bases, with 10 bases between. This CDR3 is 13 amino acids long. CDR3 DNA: TGTGCCAGCTCACCGTACCCCCGGGAGACCCAGTACTTC. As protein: CASSPYPRETQYF. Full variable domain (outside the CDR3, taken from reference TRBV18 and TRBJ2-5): NAGVMQNPRHLVRRRGQEARLRCSPMKGHSHVYWYRQLPEEGLKFMVYLQKENIIDESGMPKERFSAEFPKEGPSILRIQQVVRGDSAAYFCASSPYPRETQYFGPGTRLLVL.

As DNA, the CDR3 is TGTGCCAGCAGTGCCAAGGGGGTGAACACTGAAGCTTTCTTT. It translates to CASSAKGVNTEAFF. This rearrangement joins TRBV2 to TRBJ1-1, with D perhaps TRBD1 (6 bases). The germline gives CDR1 SNHLY, CDR2 FYNNEI. This CDR3 region has 14 residues. The V end lost 4 bases, the J end lost 0 bases, and 9 bases lay between the germline ends.

CDR3 sequence reads: CASSLAQTPIYF. Written as DNA, the CDR3 is TGTGCCAGCAGCTTGGCCCAGACACCCATATATTTT. The chain employs TRBV7-9 and TRBJ1-3; the D is unclear. This CDR3 comprises 12 residues. Per the germline V gene, CDR1 is SEHNR and CDR2 is FQNEAQ (reference sequence). The V end lost 3 bases, the J end lost 11 bases, and 11 bases lay between the germline ends.

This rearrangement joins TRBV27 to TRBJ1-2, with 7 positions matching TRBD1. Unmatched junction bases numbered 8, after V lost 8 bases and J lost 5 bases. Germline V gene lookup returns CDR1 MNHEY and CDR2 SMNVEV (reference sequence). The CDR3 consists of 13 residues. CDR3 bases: TGTGCCAGCTTGGACAGGTCTGGATATGGCTACACCTTC. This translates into CASLDRSGYGYTF.

The CDR3 sequence is CATSDWQGVGGYTF. The CDR3 nucleotides are TGTGCCACCAGTGATTGGCAGGGGGTAGGCGGCTACACCTTC. V is TRBV24-1 and J is TRBJ1-2; TRBD1 agrees at 7 bases. The J segment lost 8 bases and the V segment lost 2 bases, leaving 7 bases of the junction unmatched. This CDR3 is built from 14 residues. Germline V gene sequence: CDR1 KGHDR, CDR2 SFDVKD.

CDR3 DNA sequence: TGTGCCAGCAGCTTAGCGCGTTTAGACTCTGCTAACTATGGCTACACCTTC. This sequence encodes CASSLARLDSANYGYTF. The chain recombines TRBV7-8 with TRBJ1-2; D gene unclear. From germline, CDR1 is SGHVS and CDR2 FQNEAQ. The V and J ends lost 0 bases and 0 bases respectively, with 14 bases between them. The CDR3 runs 17 residues.

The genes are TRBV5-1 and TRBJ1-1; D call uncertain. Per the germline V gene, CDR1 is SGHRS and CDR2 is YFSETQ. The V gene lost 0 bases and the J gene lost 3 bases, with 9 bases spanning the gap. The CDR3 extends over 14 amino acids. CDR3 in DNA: TGCGCCAGCAGCTTGGGGGGAGGAGACACTGAAGCTTTCTTT. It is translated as CASSLGGGDTEAFF.

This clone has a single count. CDR3 DNA: TGTGCCAGCGGCGCCTCAGAGGTACTTGGGGCTTTCTTT. This sequence encodes CASGASEVLGAFF. The gene calls are TRBV28 and TRBJ1-1; D unclear. The CDR3 spans 13 residues. The germline V gene encodes CDR1 MDHEN and CDR2 SYDVKM. V was trimmed by 8 bases and J by 11 bases, leaving 21 bases between them. The full variable domain, rest sourced from reference TRBV28 and TRBJ1-1, is DVKVTQSSRYLVKRTGEKVFLECVQDMDHENMFWYRQDPGLGLRLIYFSYDVKMKEKGDIPEGYSVSREKKERFSLILESASTNQTSMYLCASGASEVLGAFFGQGTRLTVV.

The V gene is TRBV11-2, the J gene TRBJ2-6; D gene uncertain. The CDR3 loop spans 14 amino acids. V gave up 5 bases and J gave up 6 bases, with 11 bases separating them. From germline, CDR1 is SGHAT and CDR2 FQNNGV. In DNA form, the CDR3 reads TGTGCCAGCAGCCGAAACTCCGAGGCCAACGTCCTGACTTTC. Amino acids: CASSRNSEANVLTF.